This TCR beta chain stems from a study of blood T cell repertoires in COVID-19. Whole-study context: Material from acute and convalescent COVID-19 was sourced from the United States, Italy and Spain.

Clinical history as reported by participants underpinned cohort assignment. Contact with a PCR-confirmed or clinician-diagnosed COVID-19 case occurred within 2 weeks of entry. Trimming stripped 4 bases from V and 0 bases from J, with 10 bases between. The CDR3 runs to 14 residues. Per the germline V gene, CDR1 is SGHTA and CDR2 is FQGNSA. Data came from immunoSEQ multiplex PCR; TCRdb stores just in-frame clones and leaves some out. The sample holds some 300,000 clones; over 85% are singletons and the top ten take under 3%. This receptor was identified in a woman in her fifties or sixties who had been exposed to COVID-19. V and J are TRBV7-2 and TRBJ2-7; a possible D gene is TRBD1 (6 bases). The source material was PBMCs or T cells enriched from blood (not recorded which). This chain's CDR3 is CASSYGTTSYEQYF. The CDR3 DNA reads as TGTGCCAGCAGCTATGGGACAACCTCCTACGAGCAGTACTTC.